The 3 T cell receptor beta chains listed next were all sequenced from one sample in a study of T cell repertoires in cytomegalovirus infection. TCRdb recomputed calls from the reads with MiXCR, one row per CDR3 protein. Of about 280,000 distinct CDR3 sequences in the sample, less than 25% were seen once. These receptors' antigens are unknown. The sample was cultured PBMCs, taken from culture after CMV antigen stimulation. The receptors originated from a human donor in good health (CMV status not recorded). Some clones in this sample may be carry-over from other donors' samples.

V gene TRBV4-1 combines with J gene TRBJ1-1; no definite D call. The CDR3 has 14 amino acids. CDR1 MGHRA and CDR2 YSYEKL come from the germline V gene. Deletions cut 0 bases from V and 3 bases from J, with 8 bases between. CDR3 sequence: CASSQEKWDTEAFF. In nucleotides, the CDR3 is TGCGCCAGCAGCCAAGAAAAGTGGGACACTGAAGCTTTCTTT.

The chain uses TRBV20-1 and TRBJ1-2; 9 bases line up with TRBD1. This CDR3 contains 14 residues. Germline CDR1 reads DFQATT; CDR2 reads SNEGSKA (reference sequence). J gave up 4 bases and V 5 bases, and 8 bases lay outside the gene matches. The CDR3 nucleotides read TGCAGTGCTCCACCGGGACAGGGTGGCTATGGCTACACCTTC. Encoded protein: CSAPPGQGGYGYTF.

V is TRBV5-1 and J is TRBJ2-7; possible D gene TRBD2, 5 bases. The length of the CDR3 is 14 residues. Trimming left V 4 bases short and J 2 bases short, with 13 bases between. Germline V CDR1 and CDR2: SGHRS, YFSETQ. For the CDR3, the DNA is TGCGCCAGCAGCCCCGGAGGTGGTGCCTACGAGCAGTACGTC. It codes for CASSPGGGAYEQYV.